Listed here are 4 T cell receptor beta chains from one sample, sequenced in a study of T cell repertoires in cytomegalovirus infection. From the reads, TCRdb called clonotypes with MiXCR, one entry per CDR3 protein. In the table there are 300,000 or so distinct CDR3 sequences, roughly a tenth of which are singletons. Sequenced sample: PBMCs. Receptors originate from a human donor in good health (CMV status not recorded). Some clones in this sample may be carry-over from other donors' samples.

This clonotype appeared many times. This chain connects TRBV14 to TRBJ2-7; D call uncertain. Germline V gene lookup returns CDR1 SGHDN and CDR2 FVKESK. The V gene lost 4 bases and the J gene lost 4 bases, with 5 bases spanning the gap. The CDR3 loop spans 11 amino acids. CDR3 sequence reads: CASSLLYEQYF. CDR3 coding DNA: TGTGCCAGCAGCCTTTTGTACGAGCAGTACTTC.

This clonotype was picked up many times. V usage is TRBV4-2 and J usage is TRBJ2-3; D not resolved. Germline V gene sequence: CDR1 LGHNA, CDR2 YNFKEQ. V lost 1 base and J 6 bases, leaving 8 bases between the germline ends. The CDR3 loop spans 13 amino acids. The CDR3 protein is CASSQVGADTQYF. CDR3 coding DNA: TGTGCCAGCAGCCAAGTAGGAGCGGATACGCAGTATTTT.

The V gene is TRBV28, the J gene TRBJ2-2; D is perhaps TRBD1 (6 bases). Germline V gene data show CDR1 as MDHEN and CDR2 as SYDVKM. The CDR3 totals 16 residues. Trimming cost V 7 bases and J 0 bases, with 15 bases left between them. The CDR3 DNA sequence: TGTGCCAGCAACAATGGGGGACAAACGAACACCGGGGAGCTGTTTTTT. It codes for CASNNGGQTNTGELFF.

Of note for this clonotype: This may be a read error, as it is one base from a much larger clone. The rearrangement links TRBV28 to TRBJ2-5; TRBD2 agrees at 7 bases. This CDR3 has 15 amino acids. Germline loops: CDR1 MDHEN, CDR2 SYDVKM. This CDR3 reads CVSRSSGANQETQYF. CDR3 DNA: TGTGTCAGCAGATCGAGCGGGGCCAACCAAGAGACCCAGTACTTC.